Presented here are 20 T cell receptor beta chains from one specimen sequenced in a study of cytomegalovirus exposure and HLA in healthy donors. The method was immunoSEQ multiplex PCR; TCRdb's version includes in-frame clones alone and lacks a portion of them. The sample includes a few hundred thousand clones, approximately 91% of them seen just once. Sequenced: PBMCs. These receptors came from a man aged 25 to 40 in good health and CMV-seronegative.

The genes are TRBV29-1 and TRBJ2-3; 9 nucleotides agree with TRBD2. J was trimmed by 5 bases and V by 3 bases; bases with no gene match: 12. Germline values: CDR1 SQVTM, CDR2 ANQGSEA. The CDR3 sequence is 16 residues long. CDR3 bases: TGCAGCGTTGAGTGGGGATCTAGCGGGAAGGGAGATACGCAGTATTTT. As protein: CSVEWGSSGKGDTQYF.

V and J are TRBV7-9 and TRBJ2-7, with 10 positions matching TRBD1. V was pared by 5 bases and J by 7 bases, with 8 bases of the junction left unmatched. CDR1 and CDR2 from the germline V gene are SEHNR and FQNEAQ (reference sequence). The length of the CDR3 is 14 residues. The CDR3 region is CASSQDRGVREQYF. The CDR3 DNA follows: TGTGCCAGCAGCCAGGACAGGGGGGTGCGGGAGCAGTACTTC.

The V gene is TRBV27, the J gene TRBJ2-3, with D perhaps TRBD2 (7 bases). Trimming cost V 3 bases and J 5 bases, with 12 bases left between them. This CDR3 spans 14 amino acids. CDR1 is MNHEY, CDR2 SMNVEV, per germline (reference sequence). The DNA of the CDR3 is TGTGCCAGCAGTTTGGGGGGGGCCGGAGATACGCAGTATTTT. It translates to CASSLGGAGDTQYF.

This sequence joins TRBV5-1 and TRBJ2-3; 12 positions agree with TRBD2. Germline V gives CDR1 SGHRS, CDR2 YFSETQ. CDR3 length equals 15 residues. Trimming took 4 bases from V and 6 from J; bases not matched to a gene: 6. The CDR3 sequence: CASSPSGGAGDTQYF. For the CDR3, the DNA is TGCGCCAGCAGCCCTAGCGGGGGGGCAGGCGATACGCAGTATTTT. Looking up the rest from reference TRBV5-1 and TRBJ2-3 gives the full variable domain: KAGVTQTPRYLIKTRGQQVTLSCSPISGHRSVSWYQQTPGQGLQFLFEYFSETQRNKGNFPGRFSGRQFSNSRSEMNVSTLELGDSALYLCASSPSGGAGDTQYFGPGTRLTVL.

The gene calls are TRBV4-1 and TRBJ1-1; 8 nucleotides line up with TRBD1. The V segment lost 0 bases and the J segment 0 bases; nucleotides outside the gene matches: 6. In germline, CDR1 is MGHRA, CDR2 YSYEKL. The CDR3 extends over 17 amino acids. CDR3 nucleotide sequence: TGCGCCAGCAGCCAAGATCTCCAGGACAGGGTGAACACTGAAGCTTTCTTT. Its protein product is CASSQDLQDRVNTEAFF.

V and J are TRBV4-1 and TRBJ1-4; D is unresolved. V was trimmed by 4 bases and J by 6 bases, leaving 18 bases between them. The CDR3 is 16 residues long. CDR1 MGHRA and CDR2 YSYEKL come from the germline V gene. Written as DNA, the CDR3 is TGCGCCAGCAGCCCCATATCCGGGGTAGAGGATGAAAAACTGTTTTTT. Its protein is CASSPISGVEDEKLFF.

The V and J genes are TRBV11-2 and TRBJ1-1; D gene unclear. Germline V lookup: CDR1 SGHAT, CDR2 FQNNGV. Trimming shortened V by 1 base and J by 7 bases, and 10 bases separated the two germline ends. The CDR3 has 13 residues. CDR3 coding DNA: TGTGCCAGCAGCTTAGGGTATCGGTTTGAAGCTTTCTTT. Its translation is CASSLGYRFEAFF. Combining the CDR3 with reference TRBV11-2 and TRBJ1-1 gives the whole variable domain EAGVAQSPRYKIIEKRQSVAFWCNPISGHATLYWYQQILGQGPKLLIQFQNNGVVDDSQLPKDRFSAERLKGVDSTLKIQPAKLEDSAVYLCASSLGYRFEAFFGQGTRLTVV.

The chain links TRBV7-2 to TRBJ1-2; TRBD1 is a possible D gene (5 bases). The CDR3 covers 15 residues. V was shortened by 1 base and J by 4 bases, with 13 bases between the two germline ends. Per germline, CDR1 SGHTA and CDR2 FQGNSA. In DNA, the CDR3 is TGTGCCAGCAGCTTAGGCTCCAGACAGTCCTATGGCTACACCTTC. Translating gives CASSLGSRQSYGYTF.

The gene calls are TRBV25-1 and TRBJ2-3; tentatively, D is TRBD1 (5 bases). Trimming took 5 bases from V and 3 from J, leaving 9 bases between them. Per the germline V gene, CDR1 is MGHDK and CDR2 is SYGVNS. This CDR3 comprises 13 residues. In DNA form, the CDR3 reads TGTGCCAGCAGTCCCAGGGAAACAGATACGCAGTATTTT. Amino acid sequence: CASSPRETDTQYF.

The rearrangement uses TRBV6-6 and TRBJ1-5, with TRBD1 identical over 7 bases. The CDR3 is 14 residues long. The germline gives CDR1 MNHNY, CDR2 SVGAGI (reference sequence). With 2 bases clipped from V and 5 bases from J, the junction kept 3 bases outside the gene matches. CDR3 nucleotides: TGTGCCAGCAGTTACCGGCAGGGGGATCAGCCCCAGCATTTT. Translating it yields CASSYRQGDQPQHF.

The V and J genes are TRBV20-1 and TRBJ1-5; 7 bases map to TRBD1. Trimming took 6 bases from V and 11 from J; bases not matched to a gene: 7. Germline V gene sequence: CDR1 DFQATT, CDR2 SNEGSKA (reference sequence). CDR3 length: 11 amino acids. The CDR3 region is CSANRGVTQHF. The CDR3 DNA sequence: TGCAGTGCCAACAGGGGTGTGACCCAGCATTTT.

This sequence joins TRBV6-1 and TRBJ2-7; TRBD2 is a possible D gene (6 bases). V was clipped by 11 bases and J by 0 bases, with 14 bases between them. The CDR3 is 13 residues long. CDR1 MNHNS and CDR2 SASEGT come from the germline V gene. Here the CDR3 DNA reads TGTGCCTCCCGTGGGGGGAGCTCCTACGAGCAGTACTTC. Translated: CASRGGSSYEQYF.

The rearrangement joins TRBV6-5 to TRBJ1-2, with 7 bases identical to TRBD1. This CDR3 is built from 13 residues. The V gene end was trimmed by 5 bases and the J gene end by 4 bases; junction bases not matched to a gene: 4. Per the germline V gene, CDR1 is MNHEY and CDR2 is SVGAGI. The CDR3 protein is CASSRTGLYGYTF. The CDR3 DNA reads as TGTGCCAGCAGTCGGACAGGACTCTATGGCTACACCTTC.

V gene TRBV30 combines with J gene TRBJ2-1, with 10 nucleotides matching TRBD1. This CDR3 is built from 15 residues. Germline trimming cut 2 bases from V and 4 bases from J; bases unmatched to any gene: 5. Germline loops: CDR1 GTSNPN, CDR2 SVGIG (reference sequence). CDR3 sequence: CAWSKGQGIYNEQFF. The CDR3 DNA is TGTGCCTGGAGTAAGGGACAGGGGATATACAATGAGCAGTTCTTC.

The chain has TRBV21-1 and TRBJ2-7; TRBD2, the table's D call, was not compared with the DNA. TRBV21-1 is a listed pseudogene. This CDR3 has 16 amino acids. The CDR3 spells CASSSVRAGGTYEQYF. The CDR3 DNA reads TGTGCCAGCAGCAGCGTCCGAGCGGGGGGAACCTACGAGCAGTACTTC.

The CDR3 reads CASSGGLKTGGVSWSTEAFF. As DNA, the CDR3 is TGTGCCAGCAGCGGCGGGCTTAAGACAGGGGGTGTTAGCTGGAGCACTGAAGCTTTCTTT. The chain joins TRBV7-8 to TRBJ1-1, with TRBD1 matching over 9 bases. This CDR3 spans 20 amino acids. J gave up 4 bases and V 5 bases, and 23 bases lay outside the gene matches. In germline, CDR1 is SGHVS, CDR2 FQNEAQ.

V is TRBV10-2 and J is TRBJ1-2, with a possible D match to TRBD1 (6 bases). Germline lookup yields CDR1 WSHSY and CDR2 SAAADI. CDR3 length: 11 residues. V gave up 5 bases and J gave up 8 bases, with 9 bases separating them. CDR3 nucleotide sequence: TGCGCCAGCAGTCCCGACAGGGGCTACACCTTC. Translating it yields CASSPDRGYTF.

V is TRBV12-5 and J is TRBJ2-3, with 8 bases matching TRBD1. Germline loops: CDR1 LGHNT, CDR2 FRNRAP. The CDR3 has 17 amino acids. V shed 6 bases and J 2 bases; nucleotides not matched to a gene: 13. Here the CDR3 DNA reads TGTGCTAGTGGACGTCCACAGCAGGGGGCGTCCACAGATACGCAGTATTTT. As protein: CASGRPQQGASTDTQYF.

J is TRBJ2-2 and V is TRBV5-1, with D hard to call. CDR3 length equals 16 residues. Germline assignment: CDR1 SGHRS and CDR2 YFSETQ. Trimming cost V 0 bases and J 0 bases, with 9 bases left between them. In nucleotides, the CDR3 is TGCGCCAGCAGCTTGGAAGGCGCGGCGAACACCGGGGAGCTGTTTTTT. Translating it yields CASSLEGAANTGELFF.

The gene calls are TRBV19 and TRBJ2-2; D is undetermined. Looked up from germline, CDR1 is LNHDA and CDR2 is SQIVND (reference sequence). The CDR3 contains 14 residues. V dropped 5 bases and J dropped 1 base, with 8 bases sitting between them. CDR3 protein: CASSFQLNTGELFF. DNA of the CDR3: TGTGCCAGTAGTTTTCAACTGAACACCGGGGAGCTGTTTTTT. The entire variable domain, with the rest obtained from reference TRBV19 and TRBJ2-2, is as follows: DGGITQSPKYLFRKEGQNVTLSCEQNLNHDAMYWYRQDPGQGLRLIYYSQIVNDFQKGDIAEGYSVSREKKESFPLTVTSAQKNPTAFYLCASSFQLNTGELFFGEGSRLTVL.